This T cell receptor beta chain was found in a study of CD8 T cells in Susac syndrome. After extraction with the RNeasy kit, about 0.5 to 1 ug of the RNA was reverse transcribed using random hexamers. Via MiXCR, TCRdb re-called the immunoSEQ multiplex PCR reads, giving one row per CDR3 protein. The sample lists hundreds of thousands of distinct CDR3 sequences, 92% occurring once. The CDR3 has 14 amino acids. Trimming cost V 5 bases and J 3 bases, with 13 bases left between them. The germline gives CDR1 SEHNR, CDR2 FQNEAQ (reference sequence). The specimen was CD8+ T cells from PBMCs. The receptor comes from a human donor with multiple sclerosis. The chain is built from TRBV7-9 and TRBJ1-2, with D unresolved. In nucleotides, the CDR3 is TGTGCCAGCAGCCCTCCCCTTATCGACTATGGCTACACCTTC. Its protein product is CASSPPLIDYGYTF.